This entry concerns a single TCR beta chain. The germline V gene has CDR1 GTSNPN and CDR2 SVGIG (reference sequence). The CDR3 length is 15 residues. Unmatched junction bases numbered 10, after V lost 1 base and J lost 7 bases. This record comes from a study of shared clonotypes between healthy human individuals. Study processing details: For the immunoSEQ data, sequences were junction-only without quality scores, so filtering differed. Libraries were prepared by immunoSEQ multiplex PCR; TCRdb keeps only in-frame clonotypes and omits some of them. The DNA was the basis for D and trimming; V, J and clone size are from that table. Here the sample spans 2,100,000 or so clones, 95% being singletons.

The V and J genes are TRBV30 and TRBJ1-2, with TRBD1 identical over 9 bases. The sequence was obtained from a man between 18 and 35 years old in good health. Sequencing used naive CD4+ T cells sorted from blood. Subset meaning: CD45RA+ positively selected. CDR3 loop: CAWSGEQTGGAGYTF. The CDR3 DNA is TGTGCCTGGAGTGGAGAACAAACAGGGGGCGCTGGCTACACCTTC. The full variable domain, in which reference TRBV30 and TRBJ1-2 provide the parts outside the CDR3, is SQTIHQWPATLVQPVGSPLSLECTVEGTSNPNLYWYRQAAGRGLQLLFYSVGIGQISSEVPQNLSASRPQDRQFILSSKKLLLSDSGFYLCAWSGEQTGGAGYTFGSGTRLTVV.